The table lists the clone carrying this T cell receptor (beta chain) with a few counts. The antigen is undetermined. This sample stems from a study of blood T cells in healthy people across ages. Healthy Caucasian individuals from Russia aged roughly 6 to 100 were enrolled as donors. A second about 6 to 12 cycle PCR used barcoded and J-beta primers. Every cDNA molecule bore a tag from a template-switch adaptor containing 12 random nucleotides. TCRdb redid the calling of the 5' RACE reads with MiXCR, one entry per CDR3 protein. The profile shows 650,000 to 1,000,000 distinct CDR3 sequences, 36% of them singletons. The CDR3 runs 14 residues. V was clipped by 3 bases and J by 4 bases; unmatched bases: 2. Germline CDR1 reads SGHDN; CDR2 reads FVKESK. Overall study findings and caveats: Significant beta diversity loss was already apparent by age approximately 38, declining roughly linearly. Reliance upon unsorted PBMCs precluded definitive naive versus antigen-experienced comparison.

Sequenced input: blood. This clonotype originated in a man aged 18-30 years in good health. This sequence joins TRBV14 and TRBJ2-1; 8 bases map to TRBD1. For the CDR3, the DNA is TGTGCCAGCAGCCATTGGACAGGGTACAATGAGCAGTTCTTC. As protein: CASSHWTGYNEQFF.